These T cell receptor beta chains were read from a single sample in a study of blood T cell repertoires in COVID-19. Data came from immunoSEQ multiplex PCR; TCRdb stores just in-frame clones and leaves some out. The repertoire includes 360,000 or so clones, roughly 87% of them detected once, and over 4.5% sits in the top ten. Sequenced sample: PBMCs or T cells enriched from blood (not recorded which). These receptors were obtained from a woman aged 50 to 65 who had recovered from COVID-19. CDR3s include the opening cysteine and the closing phenylalanine or tryptophan. The D gene is left open where the match is weak. Size values are once, few and many counts, or a class for expanded clones, and some rows have none.

J gene	D gene	clone size	V gene	CDR3 DNA	CDR3 protein
TRBJ2-3	-	-	TRBV4-3	TGCGCCAGCAGCCAAGATCAGGGGTGGGGCACAGATACGCAGTATTTT	CASSQDQGWGTDTQYF
TRBJ1-5	-	few	TRBV25-1	TGTGCCAGCAGGAAACAGGGTGGACAGCCCCAGCATTTT	CASRKQGGQPQHF
TRBJ2-7	-	-	TRBV7-2	TGTGCCAGCAGCTACCGAGGGGGCGGGGGGCACTCCTACGAGCAGTACTTC	CASSYRGGGGHSYEQYF
TRBJ2-1	TRBD1	few	TRBV28	TGTGCCAGCAGACTCCGGGACAGAGGTTTCCTTGAGCAGTTCTTC	CASRLRDRGFLEQFF
TRBJ2-1	TRBD1	once	TRBV7-9	TGTGCCAGCAGCCCCCAAAGAGGGACAGGGTCGTACAATGAGCAGTTCTTC	CASSPQRGTGSYNEQFF
TRBJ1-2	TRBD1	-	TRBV7-8	TGTGCCAGCAGCTCACAGGGGGCTATGTATGGCTACACCTTC	CASSSQGAMYGYTF
TRBJ1-2	TRBD1	-	TRBV13	TGTGCCAGCAGCCTAGGACAGGATAACTATGGCTACACCTTC	CASSLGQDNYGYTF
TRBJ1-1	-	-	TRBV5-4	TGTGCCAGCAGCTCATGGCCGTTGAACACTGAAGCTTTCTTT	CASSSWPLNTEAFF
TRBJ2-1	TRBD2	-	TRBV5-1	TGCGCCAGCAGCCCGGGACTAGCGGGAGACAATGAGCAGTTCTTC	CASSPGLAGDNEQFF
TRBJ2-1	TRBD1	-	TRBV27	TGTGCCAGCAGTATGAGGACAGGCCGGCAGTTCTTC	CASSMRTGRQFF
TRBJ2-3	-	-	TRBV7-2	TGTGCCAGCAGTCAAGTGGGGGAGGCTACGCAGTATTTT	CASSQVGEATQYF
TRBJ1-4	-	-	TRBV2	TGTGCCAGCAGTGAAGAAGGGAAGGGGAAACTGTTTTTT	CASSEEGKGKLFF
TRBJ2-7	TRBD2	-	TRBV5-1	TGCGCCAGCAGCTTGACTGGCGGGGGGTTCGATGAGCAGTACTTC	CASSLTGGGFDEQYF